The clone carrying this TCR beta chain was seen only once. The data stem from a study of cytotoxic CD8 clonotypes in ibrutinib-treated CLL. Study context: It was after a median 12 months of treatment, range 6 to 36, that response samples were taken.

Germline V gene data show CDR1 as SGHTA and CDR2 as FQGNSA. V shed 5 bases, J shed 7 bases, and the junction held 5 bases outside the gene matches. CDR3 size: 13 residues. The protocol was immunoSEQ multiplex PCR, while the TCRdb copy is restricted to in-frame clones and leaves out a portion. The sample includes about 140,000 clones, more than 85% of them seen just once. Specimen: PBMCs, collected after 12 months of ibrutinib treatment. This TCR derives from a human donor with chronic lymphocytic leukemia. The chain employs TRBV7-2 and TRBJ2-1, with 7 bases lining up with TRBD2. CDR3: CASSLGRENEQFF. CDR3 DNA: TGTGCCAGCAGCCTAGGGCGGGAGAATGAGCAGTTCTTC. Together with reference TRBV7-2 and TRBJ2-1, the CDR3 gives the full variable domain: GAGVSQSPSNKVTEKGKDVELRCDPISGHTALYWYRQSLGQGLEFLIYFQGNSAPDKSGLPSDRFSAERTGGSVSTLTIQRTQQEDSAVYLCASSLGRENEQFFGPGTRLTVL.